This T cell receptor (beta chain) stems from a study of regulatory T cells in long-lasting Graves disease. Study at large: With positive TSH receptor antibodies and over 5 years of antithyroid drugs, Graves' disease was considered persistent. Findings and caveats of the study: The TCR repertoire of persistent Graves' patients was less diverse than that of newly diagnosed ones. Persistent patients had a count of shared public clonotypes (approximately 2,700) that exceeded that of new patients (approximately 1,000).

This clonotype was found a few times. Antigen: not known. Assembly of TCR beta libraries relied on iRepertoire HTBI primers together with Arm-PCR of CDR3 regions. Each CDR3 protein is one row after TCRdb ran MiXCR on the multiplex PCR reads. This repertoire shows roughly 500,000 distinct CDR3 sequences, more than 20% found once; its top ten account for over 7.5%. As to time point: persistent/refractory GD, antithyroid drugs over 5 years with positive TRAb. TCR sequences were obtained from RNA taken from PBMCs. From an endocrinology department in Xi'an, China, came the patients. Germline values: CDR1 LGHNA, CDR2 YNFKEQ. V lost 0 bases, J lost 2 bases, and 1 base stayed unmatched. The length of the CDR3 is 15 residues.

The sequenced sample was peripheral blood mononuclear cells (PBMCs), obtained when the disease was refractory, from a patient treated with antithyroid drugs. The chain has TRBV4-2 and TRBJ2-7; 10 bases align to TRBD2. The receptor was isolated from a female donor with Graves disease. CDR3 in amino acids: CASSQEAGGTYEQYF. The DNA of the CDR3 is TGTGCCAGCAGCCAAGAAGCGGGAGGGACCTACGAGCAGTACTTC.